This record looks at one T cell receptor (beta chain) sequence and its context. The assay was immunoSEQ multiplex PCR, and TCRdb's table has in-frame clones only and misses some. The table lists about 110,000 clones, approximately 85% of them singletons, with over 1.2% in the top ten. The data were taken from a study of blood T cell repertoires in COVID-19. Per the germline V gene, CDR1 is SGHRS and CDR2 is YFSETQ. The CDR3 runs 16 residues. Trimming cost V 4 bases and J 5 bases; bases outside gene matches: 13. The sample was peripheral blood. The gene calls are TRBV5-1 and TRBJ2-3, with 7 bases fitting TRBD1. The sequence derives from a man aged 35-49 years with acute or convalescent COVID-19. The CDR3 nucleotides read TGCGCCAGCAGCCCGACCACCGGGACAGCCAGAGATACGCAGTATTTT. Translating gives CASSPTTGTARDTQYF.